This T cell receptor beta chain was retrieved from a study of shared clonotypes between healthy human individuals. Overall study: Donors had three CD4 naive, three CD4 memory, two CD8 naive and one CD8 memory plate apiece. Study outcomes and limitations: The generation probabilities recorded for non-shared clonotypes fell below those of clonotypes shared by all four donors. Naive CD4 clonotypes were shared across several donors at about 5.2%.

This clone has only a few counts. Its target is unknown. A junction boundary mismatches the germline segment, possibly from a read error. Everyone who donated was a Caucasian adult who lived in Nashville, Tennessee. The germline CDR1 and CDR2 sequences are SEHNR and FQNEAQ (reference sequence). CDR3 length: 11 residues. Libraries were prepared by immunoSEQ multiplex PCR; TCRdb keeps only in-frame clonotypes and omits some of them. The sample lists approximately 2,000,000 clones, around 90% seen once, with around 0.35% in the top ten. The sequence was obtained from a man younger than 35 in good health. Some clones in this sample may be carry-over from other donors' samples. The specimen sequenced was naive CD4+ T cells from PBMCs. Subset described: CD45RA+ positively selected. The chain couples TRBV7-9 to TRBJ1-2, with no clear D. The CDR3 protein is CASSPFQQPNF. The CDR3 DNA follows: TGTGCCAGCAGCCCATTTCAACAGCCTAACTTC.